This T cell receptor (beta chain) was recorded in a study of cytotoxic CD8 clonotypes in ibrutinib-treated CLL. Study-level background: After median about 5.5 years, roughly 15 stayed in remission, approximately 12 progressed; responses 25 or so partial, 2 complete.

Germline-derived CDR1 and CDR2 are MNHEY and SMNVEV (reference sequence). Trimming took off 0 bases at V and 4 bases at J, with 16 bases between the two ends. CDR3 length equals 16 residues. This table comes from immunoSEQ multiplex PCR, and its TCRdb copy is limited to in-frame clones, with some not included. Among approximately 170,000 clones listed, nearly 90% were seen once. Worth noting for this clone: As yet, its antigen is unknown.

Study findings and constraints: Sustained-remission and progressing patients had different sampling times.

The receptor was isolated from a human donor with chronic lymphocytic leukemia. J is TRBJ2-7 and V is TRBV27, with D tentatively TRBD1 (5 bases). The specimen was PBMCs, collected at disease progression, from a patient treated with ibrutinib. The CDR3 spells CASSLSGQGRSYEQYF. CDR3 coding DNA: TGTGCCAGCAGTTTATCTGGTCAGGGAAGAAGTTACGAGCAGTACTTC.